The rows below give T cell receptor beta chains drawn from one sample of a study of graft-versus-host responses after intestinal transplantation. Their specific antigens are unknown. Clones were read by immunoSEQ multiplex PCR, and TCRdb kept only the in-frame ones, dropping some. The repertoire holds about 99,000 clones, approximately 90% seen once, with approximately 0.064% in the top ten. This specimen consisted of unstimulated CD8+ T cells sorted from spleen or lymph node cells, obtained before transplant. These TCRs come from a human donor who was the organ donor for an intestinal transplant. Each CDR3 is given with its conserved first and last residue. The D gene is left open where the match is weak. Rows give clone size only sometimes, using once, few, many, or a class for an expanded clone.

J: TRBJ2-2
size: -
D: TRBD2
V: TRBV9
CDR3: CASSVDPTRGLAGIGELFF
DNA: TGTGCCAGCAGCGTAGATCCAACCCGCGGACTAGCGGGAATCGGGGAGCTGTTTTTT

J: TRBJ2-2
size: -
D: -
V: TRBV27
CDR3: CASSSANTGELFF
DNA: TGTGCCAGCAGTTCAGCGAACACCGGGGAGCTGTTTTTT

J: TRBJ2-7
size: -
D: -
V: TRBV6-1
CDR3: CASSIAATYEQYF
DNA: TGTGCCAGCAGTATAGCGGCGACCTACGAGCAGTACTTC

J: TRBJ1-5
size: -
D: -
V: TRBV12-5
CDR3: CASRGGQLGSNQPQHF
DNA: TGTGCTAGTCGTGGGGGCCAGTTGGGGAGCAATCAGCCCCAGCATTTT

J: TRBJ2-5
size: -
D: TRBD2
V: TRBV5-6
CDR3: CASSLRASGGAFETQYF
DNA: TGTGCCAGCAGCTTGAGGGCTAGCGGGGGGGCCTTTGAGACCCAGTACTTC

J: TRBJ1-2
size: -
D: -
V: TRBV11-2
CDR3: CASSLGAGVYGYTF
DNA: TGTGCCAGCAGCTTAGGTGCCGGTGTCTATGGCTACACCTTC

J: TRBJ1-2
size: -
D: -
V: TRBV6-6
CDR3: CASSYSTSYGYTF
DNA: TGTGCCAGCAGTTACTCCACATCCTATGGCTACACCTTC

J: TRBJ1-2
size: -
D: -
V: TRBV4-1
CDR3: CASSHPPSGGGNYGYTF
DNA: TGCGCCAGCAGCCACCCACCCAGCGGGGGGGGGAACTATGGCTACACCTTC

J: TRBJ2-7
size: -
D: -
V: TRBV27
CDR3: CASSFSGSYEQYF
DNA: TGTGCCAGCAGTTTCTCAGGAAGCTACGAGCAGTACTTC

J: TRBJ1-1
size: -
D: TRBD1
V: TRBV19
CDR3: CASEKQGTEAFF
DNA: TGTGCCAGTGAGAAACAGGGGACTGAAGCTTTCTTT

J: TRBJ2-3
size: -
D: -
V: TRBV4-1
CDR3: CASSQEHDTQYF
DNA: TGCGCCAGCAGCCAAGAACACGATACGCAGTATTTT

J: TRBJ2-1
size: -
D: TRBD2
V: TRBV23-1
CDR3: CASSPVRGESSYNEQFF
DNA: TGCGCCAGCAGCCCGGTTCGGGGGGAGAGCTCCTACAATGAGCAGTTCTTC

J: TRBJ2-7
size: -
D: TRBD1
V: TRBV28
CDR3: CASSFRPGQGSYEQYF
DNA: TGTGCCAGCAGTTTCCGGCCGGGACAGGGGTCCTACGAGCAGTACTTC

J: TRBJ1-2
size: -
D: TRBD1
V: TRBV19
CDR3: CASNTGVSYGYTF
DNA: TGTGCCAGTAACACAGGGGTCTCCTATGGCTACACCTTC

J: TRBJ1-2
size: few
D: -
V: TRBV5-1
CDR3: CASSLQGPYGYTF
DNA: TGCGCCAGCAGCTTACAGGGACCCTATGGCTACACCTTC

J: TRBJ1-1
size: -
D: TRBD1
V: TRBV13
CDR3: CASSLAIRGRSTEAFF
DNA: TGTGCCAGCAGCCTCGCTATCAGGGGGCGCAGCACTGAAGCTTTCTTT

J: TRBJ2-1
size: -
D: TRBD2
V: TRBV5-1
CDR3: CASSPGLAGGGDEQFF
DNA: TGCGCCAGCAGCCCGGGACTAGCGGGAGGTGGTGATGAGCAGTTCTTC

J: TRBJ2-1
size: -
D: -
V: TRBV5-4
CDR3: CASSLGLYNEQFF
DNA: TGTGCCAGCAGCCTAGGACTGTACAATGAGCAGTTCTTC

J: TRBJ1-5
size: once
D: -
V: TRBV15
CDR3: CATSRSLDSFSNQPQHF
DNA: TGTGCCACCAGCAGGTCCTTGGACAGCTTTAGCAATCAGCCCCAGCATTTT

J: TRBJ2-7
size: -
D: -
V: TRBV19
CDR3: CASSISLASSYEQYF
DNA: TGTGCCAGTAGTATTTCCCTAGCAAGCTCCTACGAGCAGTACTTC

J: TRBJ2-3
size: -
D: TRBD1
V: TRBV14
CDR3: CASSQGGTGFTDTQYF
DNA: TGTGCCAGCAGCCAAGGCGGGACAGGGTTCACAGATACGCAGTATTTT

J: TRBJ2-1
size: -
D: TRBD2
V: TRBV5-6
CDR3: CASSLSGSSYNEQFF
DNA: TGTGCCAGCAGCTTAAGCGGGAGCTCCTACAATGAGCAGTTCTTC

J: TRBJ2-2
size: -
D: TRBD2
V: TRBV28
CDR3: CASSWLAVQGELFF
DNA: TGTGCCAGCAGTTGGCTAGCGGTCCAGGGGGAGCTGTTTTTT

J: TRBJ2-7
size: -
D: -
V: TRBV19
CDR3: CASKVEGHGGKTPPYEQYF
DNA: TGTGCCAGTAAGGTCGAGGGGCACGGGGGAAAAACGCCCCCCTACGAGCAGTACTTC

J: TRBJ1-2
size: -
D: TRBD1
V: TRBV11-2
CDR3: CASSLASDRALGGYTF
DNA: TGTGCCAGCAGCTTGGCCTCGGACAGGGCTTTAGGGGGCTACACCTTC

J: TRBJ1-1
size: -
D: TRBD1
V: TRBV13
CDR3: CASSLTGGLNTEAFF
DNA: TGTGCCAGCAGCTTAACAGGGGGCTTGAACACTGAAGCTTTCTTT

J: TRBJ2-5
size: -
D: TRBD2
V: TRBV6-4
CDR3: CASIRGEETQYF
DNA: TGTGCCAGCATCCGGGGGGAAGAGACCCAGTACTTC

J: TRBJ2-3
size: -
D: -
V: TRBV7-9
CDR3: CASSSLGGNHTDTQYF
DNA: TGTGCCAGCAGCTCTCTTGGGGGGAACCACACAGATACGCAGTATTTT

J: TRBJ1-2
size: once
D: -
V: TRBV9
CDR3: CASSAGGGGSHYGYTF
DNA: TGTGCCAGCAGCGCCGGTGGGGGGGGTTCCCACTATGGCTACACCTTC

J: TRBJ2-7
size: few
D: -
V: TRBV7-9
CDR3: CASRGGNLNEQYF
DNA: TGTGCCAGCAGAGGGGGAAACCTTAACGAGCAGTACTTC

J: TRBJ2-2
size: -
D: TRBD1
V: TRBV12-5
CDR3: CASGSEGACCTGELFF
DNA: TGTGCTAGTGGTTCTGAGGGGGCTTGTTGCACCGGGGAGCTGTTTTTT

J: TRBJ2-7
size: -
D: -
V: TRBV4-1
CDR3: CASSQRGYEQYF
DNA: TGCGCCAGCAGCCAGAGGGGGTACGAGCAGTACTTC

J: TRBJ2-1
size: -
D: TRBD2
V: TRBV6-4
CDR3: CASSPLAGEYNEQFF
DNA: TGTGCCAGCAGTCCCCTCGCGGGGGAGTACAATGAGCAGTTCTTC

J: TRBJ2-1
size: -
D: -
V: TRBV29-1
CDR3: CSVGGRAGNNEQFF
DNA: TGCAGCGTAGGGGGCAGGGCGGGGAACAATGAGCAGTTCTTC

J: TRBJ1-6
size: -
D: TRBD1
V: TRBV27
CDR3: CASSWGQPLSSYNSPLHF
DNA: TGTGCCAGCAGTTGGGGACAGCCGTTAAGCTCCTATAATTCACCCCTCCACTTT

J: TRBJ2-7
size: -
D: -
V: TRBV7-9
CDR3: CASRGRNYEQYF
DNA: TGTGCCAGCAGAGGCAGGAATTACGAGCAGTACTTC

J: TRBJ2-1
size: -
D: -
V: TRBV4-1
CDR3: CASSQDRLETYNEQFF
DNA: TGCGCCAGCAGCCAAGATCGGCTAGAGACCTACAATGAGCAGTTCTTC

J: TRBJ1-1
size: -
D: -
V: TRBV27
CDR3: CASRSGGRLPSGEAFF
DNA: TGTGCCAGCAGGTCCGGGGGGCGCCTCCCTTCGGGTGAAGCTTTCTTT

J: TRBJ2-5
size: -
D: -
V: TRBV4-2
CDR3: CASSQETGNQETQYF
DNA: TGTGCCAGCAGCCAAGAAACGGGGAACCAAGAGACCCAGTACTTC

J: TRBJ2-1
size: -
D: TRBD2
V: TRBV6-4
CDR3: CASSDSTPSGGFYNEQFF
DNA: TGTGCCAGCAGTGACTCGACTCCTAGCGGGGGCTTCTACAATGAGCAGTTCTTC

J: TRBJ2-5
size: -
D: -
V: TRBV7-9
CDR3: CASSSQETQYF
DNA: TGTGCCAGCAGCTCGCAAGAGACCCAGTACTTC

J: TRBJ2-2
size: -
D: -
V: TRBV15
CDR3: CATSREFAGADTGELFF
DNA: TGCGCCACCAGCAGAGAATTTGCAGGAGCGGACACCGGGGAGCTGTTTTTT

J: TRBJ2-1
size: -
D: -
V: TRBV2
CDR3: CASSEGRAYYNEQFF
DNA: TGTGCCAGCAGTGAAGGCAGGGCGTACTACAATGAGCAGTTCTTC

J: TRBJ1-2
size: -
D: -
V: TRBV7-9
CDR3: CASSLGSGDGYTF
DNA: TGTGCCAGCAGCTTAGGATCAGGCGATGGCTACACCTTC

J: TRBJ1-2
size: -
D: TRBD1
V: TRBV6-1
CDR3: CASSEAPRGRKHGYTF
DNA: TGTGCCAGCAGTGAAGCCCCCAGGGGGCGCAAACATGGCTACACCTTC

J: TRBJ2-5
size: -
D: -
V: TRBV13
CDR3: CASSLTTGGGIQETQYF
DNA: TGTGCCAGCAGTCTAACCACAGGGGGGGGGATCCAAGAGACCCAGTACTTC

J: TRBJ1-2
size: -
D: -
V: TRBV10-2
CDR3: CASRELLGYTF
DNA: TGCGCCAGCAGAGAGCTTCTTGGCTACACCTTC

J: TRBJ1-4
size: -
D: -
V: TRBV10-3
CDR3: CAISDMEQGGEKLFF
DNA: TGTGCCATCAGTGATATGGAGCAGGGTGGTGAAAAACTGTTTTTT